These T cell receptor beta chains were read from a single sample in a study of regulatory T cells in long-lasting Graves disease. Using its own MiXCR run on the multiplex PCR reads, TCRdb lists one record per CDR3 protein. The data contain under 500,000 distinct CDR3 sequences, 16% of them singletons. These data were also filed under a second study, of T cells in Graves' hyperthyroidism and ophthalmopathy.

This specimen was peripheral blood mononuclear cells (PBMCs), taken at new diagnosis, from a patient treated with antithyroid drugs. These receptor sequences come from a woman aged 25 to 39 with Graves disease. CDR3s include the opening cysteine and the closing phenylalanine or tryptophan. D genes are given only for firm matches. Rows may omit the clone size; those that give it use once, few, many or a size class.

clone_size j_call v_call d_call cdr3_aa cdr3_nt
many TRBJ2-1 TRBV7-9 TRBD2 CASSSGLARNNEQFF TGTGCCAGCAGCTCGGGACTAGCGAGGAACAATGAGCAGTTCTTC
many TRBJ2-7 TRBV2 TRBD2 CASSAAGGRSYEQYF TGTGCCAGCAGTGCTGCGGGAGGGCGGTCCTACGAGCAGTACTTC
NA TRBJ2-1 TRBV7-2 TRBD2 CASSLARLAEGNEQFF TGTGCCAGCAGCTTAGCACGGCTAGCGGAGGGCAATGAGCAGTTCTTC
few TRBJ2-1 TRBV19 TRBD1 CASRLGQGDWNEQFF TGTGCCAGTAGATTGGGACAGGGGGATTGGAATGAGCAGTTCTTC
many TRBJ1-1 TRBV19 TRBD1 CASSSHDTGGVTEAFF TGTGCCAGTAGTTCCCATGACACAGGGGGTGTCACTGAAGCTTTCTTT
NA TRBJ1-4 TRBV7-9 NA CASSLSQSGRLFF TGTGCCAGCAGCTTGAGCCAGTCCGGTAGGCTGTTTTTT
many TRBJ2-3 TRBV29-1 NA CSVGQWGDSTDTQYF TGCAGCGTCGGCCAGTGGGGGGATAGCACAGATACGCAGTATTTT
few TRBJ2-2 TRBV5-1 NA CASTLYEANTGELFF TGCGCCAGCACCCTATACGAAGCGAACACCGGGGAGCTGTTTTTT
many TRBJ1-5 TRBV7-2 NA CASSFRRDRSQPQHF TGTGCCAGCAGCTTTCGAAGGGATCGTTCTCAGCCCCAGCATTTT
NA TRBJ2-6 TRBV6-2/TRBV6-3 NA CASSDIGSGANVLTF TGTGCCAGCAGTGACATAGGATCTGGGGCCAACGTCCTGACTTTC
few TRBJ1-6 TRBV6-5 NA CASSYGDRYNSPLHF TGTGCCAGCAGTTACGGCGACCGCTATAATTCACCCCTCCACTTT
many TRBJ2-7 TRBV28 NA CASSLASYEQYF TGTGCCAGCAGTTTGGCCTCCTACGAGCAGTACTTC
NA TRBJ2-3 TRBV6-1 TRBD2 CASRSGLAGRTDTQYF TGTGCCAGCAGATCAGGACTAGCGGGCAGGACAGATACGCAGTATTTT
NA TRBJ1-2 TRBV6-1 NA CASREGGPPGYTF TGTGCCAGCAGAGAGGGGGGGCCTCCTGGCTACACCTTC
many TRBJ1-5 TRBV28 TRBD1 CASSFWTGGVQPQHF TGTGCCAGCAGTTTTTGGACAGGGGGCGTTCAGCCCCAGCATTTT
many TRBJ2-3 TRBV12-3/TRBV12-4 NA CASSLVSWPSEDTQYF TGTGCCAGCAGTTTAGTCAGTTGGCCCTCCGAGGATACGCAGTATTTT
many TRBJ2-3 TRBV12-3/TRBV12-4 NA CASSLSPFTDTQYF TGTGCCAGCAGTTTATCCCCTTTCACAGATACGCAGTATTTT
many TRBJ2-4 TRBV12-3/TRBV12-4 NA CASKAGADKNIQYF TGTGCCAGCAAGGCCGGGGCTGACAAAAACATTCAGTACTTC
NA TRBJ2-2 TRBV28 TRBD2 CASSPRDYKSTNTGELFF TGTGCCAGCAGTCCCAGGGACTACAAAAGCACGAACACCGGGGAGCTGTTTTTT
many TRBJ2-5 TRBV2 TRBD2 CASSHSGSVETQYF TGTGCCAGCAGTCATAGCGGGAGCGTAGAGACCCAGTACTTC
once TRBJ2-2 TRBV2 TRBD2 CASIAGEGFGELFF TGTGCCAGCATAGCGGGAGAAGGCTTCGGGGAGCTGTTTTTT
many TRBJ2-7 TRBV27 NA CASSLVPASSYEQYF TGTGCCAGCAGTTTAGTTCCAGCCAGCTCCTACGAGCAGTACTTC
few TRBJ1-2 TRBV27 TRBD1 CASSFSRTGSAVGYTF TGTGCCAGCAGTTTCTCTCGGACAGGGTCTGCAGTCGGCTACACCTTC
many TRBJ1-5 TRBV27 TRBD1 CASTTGVNQPQHF TGTGCCAGTACGACAGGGGTTAATCAGCCCCAGCATTTT
many TRBJ2-3 TRBV5-1 NA CASSLSGSTRDTQYF TGCGCCAGCAGCTTGTCCGGCTCAACAAGAGATACGCAGTATTTT
many TRBJ2-1 TRBV10-3 NA CAISEKGVAINNEQFF TGTGCCATCAGTGAAAAGGGGGTAGCGATAAACAATGAGCAGTTCTTC
many TRBJ1-1 TRBV29-1 NA CSEGRGGEAFF TGCAGCGAGGGAAGGGGTGGTGAAGCTTTCTTT
NA TRBJ2-3 TRBV20-1 NA CSAVTEDTQYF TGCAGTGCAGTTACAGAGGATACGCAGTATTTT
NA TRBJ2-3 TRBV29-1 NA CSVEDVQGLLSPTDTQYF TGCAGCGTTGAAGATGTGCAGGGGCTTCTCTCCCCCACAGATACGCAGTATTTT
many TRBJ2-3 TRBV27 TRBD2 CASTLSIAGGARDTQYF TGTGCCAGCACCTTATCCATAGCGGGAGGAGCAAGAGATACGCAGTATTTT